The rows below give T cell receptor beta chains drawn from one sample of a study of shared clonotypes between healthy human individuals. Sequencing used immunoSEQ multiplex PCR; TCRdb keeps in-frame clones, though not all of them. This table holds millions of clones, approximately 94% found once. Sequences were obtained from naive CD4+ T cells sorted from blood. These TCRs come from a young man in good health. CDR3s include the opening cysteine and the closing phenylalanine or tryptophan. A D gene is named only where the DNA matches it firmly. Some rows mark clone size as missing; the rest say once, few, many or name a class of expanded clone.

j_gene: TRBJ2-3; d_gene: .; v_gene: TRBV11-2; abundance: .; CDR3aa: CASSLGAPGTDTQYF; CDR3nt: TGTGCCAGCAGCTTAGGAGCTCCGGGCACAGATACGCAGTATTTT
j_gene: TRBJ2-3; d_gene: .; v_gene: TRBV18; abundance: .; CDR3aa: CASSKPGGIGSDTQYF; CDR3nt: TGTGCCAGCTCAAAGCCAGGCGGGATCGGTTCAGATACGCAGTATTTT
j_gene: TRBJ2-1; d_gene: TRBD2; v_gene: TRBV10-2; abundance: .; CDR3aa: CASSERTSGGGRDEQFF; CDR3nt: TGCGCCAGCAGTGAGAGGACTAGCGGGGGGGGTCGTGATGAGCAGTTCTTC
j_gene: TRBJ2-5; d_gene: .; v_gene: TRBV10-3; abundance: .; CDR3aa: CAISTGETQYF; CDR3nt: TGTGCCATCAGCACGGGGGAGACCCAGTACTTC
j_gene: TRBJ2-3; d_gene: TRBD2; v_gene: TRBV12-5; abundance: once; CDR3aa: CASGSRRGSVAGGPRDTQYF; CDR3nt: TGTGCTAGTGGTTCCCGTCGGGGGTCGGTAGCGGGAGGGCCTAGGGATACGCAGTATTTT
j_gene: TRBJ2-3; d_gene: .; v_gene: TRBV6-1; abundance: once; CDR3aa: CAGRGSTDTQYF; CDR3nt: TGTGCCGGCAGGGGAAGCACAGATACGCAGTATTTT
j_gene: TRBJ1-2; d_gene: .; v_gene: TRBV25-1; abundance: .; CDR3aa: CASSETVVIGRRGRGYTF; CDR3nt: TGTGCCAGCAGTGAAACTGTAGTAATCGGTCGGAGGGGCCGGGGCTACACCTTC
j_gene: TRBJ1-1; d_gene: .; v_gene: TRBV7-9; abundance: .; CDR3aa: CASSPYVISFF; CDR3nt: TGTGCCAGCAGCCCATATGTTATATCTTTCTTT
j_gene: TRBJ2-5; d_gene: .; v_gene: TRBV18; abundance: .; CDR3aa: CASSPLLGGGETQYF; CDR3nt: TGTGCCAGCTCACCACTCCTAGGGGGAGGAGAGACCCAGTACTTC
j_gene: TRBJ2-3; d_gene: TRBD2; v_gene: TRBV28; abundance: .; CDR3aa: CASQSAGLAGGSDPPDTQYF; CDR3nt: TGTGCCAGCCAATCGGCGGGACTAGCGGGGGGATCGGATCCGCCAGATACGCAGTATTTT
j_gene: TRBJ1-2; d_gene: .; v_gene: TRBV6-1; abundance: .; CDR3aa: CASSDAGGFRGYTF; CDR3nt: TGTGCCAGCAGTGATGCCGGGGGATTCCGAGGCTACACCTTC
j_gene: TRBJ1-1; d_gene: TRBD1; v_gene: TRBV29-1; abundance: once; CDR3aa: CSVAGTENTEAFF; CDR3nt: TGCAGCGTTGCAGGGACAGAGAACACTGAAGCTTTCTTT
j_gene: TRBJ1-4; d_gene: .; v_gene: TRBV25-1; abundance: .; CDR3aa: CASSELGGEKLFF; CDR3nt: TGTGCCAGCAGTGAATTAGGAGGTGAAAAACTGTTTTTT
j_gene: TRBJ2-7; d_gene: .; v_gene: TRBV5-1; abundance: .; CDR3aa: CASTPEGFYEQYF; CDR3nt: TGCGCCAGCACTCCTGAAGGGTTCTACGAGCAGTACTTC
j_gene: TRBJ2-2; d_gene: TRBD2; v_gene: TRBV18; abundance: .; CDR3aa: CASSQRTRANTGELFF; CDR3nt: TGTGCCAGCTCACAACGGACTAGAGCGAACACCGGGGAGCTGTTTTTT
j_gene: TRBJ2-1; d_gene: .; v_gene: TRBV19; abundance: .; CDR3aa: CASSYVGSLSYNEQFF; CDR3nt: TGTGCCAGTAGTTACGTCGGGTCACTCTCCTACAATGAGCAGTTCTTC
j_gene: TRBJ2-5; d_gene: .; v_gene: TRBV11-2; abundance: once; CDR3aa: CASSANLPGGLETQYF; CDR3nt: TGTGCCAGCAGCGCCAACCTGCCTGGGGGTTTGGAGACCCAGTACTTC
j_gene: TRBJ1-2; d_gene: TRBD1; v_gene: TRBV6-6; abundance: once; CDR3aa: CASSRDSYGYTF; CDR3nt: TGTGCCAGCAGCCGGGACAGTTATGGCTACACCTTC
j_gene: TRBJ2-3; d_gene: TRBD2; v_gene: TRBV6-6; abundance: .; CDR3aa: CASSYPSGADTQYF; CDR3nt: TGTGCCAGCAGTTACCCCAGCGGGGCAGATACGCAGTATTTT
j_gene: TRBJ1-2; d_gene: TRBD1; v_gene: TRBV19; abundance: .; CDR3aa: CASSKGLAGGGGYTF; CDR3nt: TGTGCCAGTAGTAAAGGGTTGGCAGGGGGAGGTGGCTACACCTTC
j_gene: TRBJ1-1; d_gene: .; v_gene: TRBV7-9; abundance: .; CDR3aa: CASSWTPPRNTEAFF; CDR3nt: TGTGCCAGCAGCTGGACACCCCCGAGGAACACTGAAGCTTTCTTT
j_gene: TRBJ2-7; d_gene: .; v_gene: TRBV10-3; abundance: .; CDR3aa: CAISDPPRVSAF; CDR3nt: TGTGCCATCAGTGACCCCCCGCGTGTTTCAGCCTTC
j_gene: TRBJ2-7; d_gene: TRBD1; v_gene: TRBV5-1; abundance: .; CDR3aa: CASTGTGGSYEQYF; CDR3nt: TGCGCCAGCACCGGGACAGGGGGCTCCTACGAGCAGTACTTC
j_gene: TRBJ2-5; d_gene: TRBD2; v_gene: TRBV27; abundance: .; CDR3aa: CATALAGAIAETQYF; CDR3nt: TGTGCCACGGCACTAGCGGGGGCCATCGCAGAGACCCAGTACTTC
j_gene: TRBJ1-6; d_gene: .; v_gene: TRBV6-6; abundance: .; CDR3aa: CASTLPGDSPLHF; CDR3nt: TGTGCCAGCACCCTCCCAGGGGATTCACCCCTCCACTTT
j_gene: TRBJ2-2; d_gene: TRBD2; v_gene: TRBV7-2; abundance: .; CDR3aa: CASSLVAGTNTGELFF; CDR3nt: TGTGCCAGCAGCTTGGTAGCGGGAACGAACACCGGGGAGCTGTTTTTT
j_gene: TRBJ2-5; d_gene: .; v_gene: TRBV6-1; abundance: .; CDR3aa: CASSESWETQYF; CDR3nt: TGTGCCAGCAGTGAAAGCTGGGAGACCCAGTACTTC
j_gene: TRBJ2-2; d_gene: TRBD2; v_gene: TRBV5-4; abundance: .; CDR3aa: CASSPPLAGVTGELFF; CDR3nt: TGTGCCAGCAGCCCTCCGCTAGCGGGGGTCACCGGGGAGCTGTTTTTT
j_gene: TRBJ2-7; d_gene: .; v_gene: TRBV5-3; abundance: .; CDR3aa: CARSLDYEQYF; CDR3nt: TGTGCCAGAAGCTTGGACTACGAGCAGTACTTC
j_gene: TRBJ2-3; d_gene: .; v_gene: TRBV11-3; abundance: .; CDR3aa: CASSLDGSGSTDTQYF; CDR3nt: TGTGCCAGCAGCTTAGACGGTAGCGGAAGCACAGATACGCAGTATTTT
j_gene: TRBJ2-5; d_gene: .; v_gene: TRBV7-2; abundance: .; CDR3aa: CASSSYRGFQETQYF; CDR3nt: TGTGCCAGCAGCTCGTACAGAGGATTTCAAGAGACCCAGTACTTC
j_gene: TRBJ2-3; d_gene: .; v_gene: TRBV6-1; abundance: .; CDR3aa: CASHVGTQYF; CDR3nt: TGTGCCAGCCACGTGGGTACGCAGTATTTT
j_gene: TRBJ1-1; d_gene: .; v_gene: TRBV18; abundance: .; CDR3aa: CASSQGPSEAFF; CDR3nt: TGTGCCAGCTCCCAGGGGCCGTCTGAAGCTTTCTTT
j_gene: TRBJ2-5; d_gene: TRBD1; v_gene: TRBV5-1; abundance: .; CDR3aa: CASSYGQVGETQYF; CDR3nt: TGCGCCAGCAGCTATGGACAGGTGGGGGAGACCCAGTACTTC
j_gene: TRBJ1-2; d_gene: TRBD1; v_gene: TRBV6-5; abundance: once; CDR3aa: CASSYGTGANYGYTF; CDR3nt: TGTGCCAGCAGTTACGGGACAGGGGCTAACTATGGCTACACCTTC
j_gene: TRBJ1-6; d_gene: .; v_gene: TRBV11-3; abundance: .; CDR3aa: CASSLTPDGSPLHF; CDR3nt: TGTGCCAGCAGCTTAACCCCGGACGGTTCACCCCTCCACTTT
j_gene: TRBJ1-3; d_gene: .; v_gene: TRBV30; abundance: once; CDR3aa: CACHLDSGNTIYF; CDR3nt: TGTGCCTGTCATCTCGACTCTGGAAACACCATATATTTT
j_gene: TRBJ1-1; d_gene: .; v_gene: TRBV2; abundance: .; CDR3aa: CASSEMRGWRMNTEAFF; CDR3nt: TGTGCCAGCAGTGAAATGCGGGGTTGGAGGATGAACACTGAAGCTTTCTTT
j_gene: TRBJ2-3; d_gene: .; v_gene: TRBV12-1; abundance: .; CDR3aa: CASSFDRGHTDTQYF; CDR3nt: TGTGCCAGCAGCTTTGATCGGGGACACACAGATACGCAGTATTTT
j_gene: TRBJ2-2; d_gene: .; v_gene: TRBV7-9; abundance: .; CDR3aa: CASSFGTTDTGELFF; CDR3nt: TGTGCCAGCAGCTTCGGGACAACCGACACCGGGGAGCTGTTTTTT
j_gene: TRBJ1-3; d_gene: TRBD1; v_gene: TRBV9; abundance: .; CDR3aa: CASSFMGTEGNTIYF; CDR3nt: TGTGCCAGCAGCTTCATGGGGACAGAAGGAAACACCATATATTTT
j_gene: TRBJ2-1; d_gene: TRBD2; v_gene: TRBV9; abundance: .; CDR3aa: CASSVGASGGLSSYNEQFF; CDR3nt: TGTGCCAGCAGCGTAGGGGCTAGCGGGGGCCTCAGCTCCTACAATGAGCAGTTCTTC
j_gene: TRBJ2-6; d_gene: .; v_gene: TRBV27; abundance: .; CDR3aa: CASSSWGTGANVLTF; CDR3nt: TGTGCCAGCAGTTCTTGGGGGACTGGGGCCAACGTCCTGACTTTC
j_gene: TRBJ2-1; d_gene: .; v_gene: TRBV7-2; abundance: .; CDR3aa: CASTTPGGSWSSYNEQFF; CDR3nt: TGTGCCAGCACCACACCCGGGGGATCGTGGAGCTCCTACAATGAGCAGTTCTTC
j_gene: TRBJ2-7; d_gene: .; v_gene: TRBV4-3; abundance: .; CDR3aa: CASSQDVAGGEQYF; CDR3nt: TGCGCCAGCAGCCAAGACGTGGCAGGCGGAGAGCAGTACTTC
j_gene: TRBJ1-6; d_gene: TRBD1; v_gene: TRBV5-1; abundance: .; CDR3aa: CASSLGPDRGSVTPLHF; CDR3nt: TGCGCCAGCAGCTTGGGCCCGGACAGGGGAAGCGTTACACCCCTCCACTTT
j_gene: TRBJ2-7; d_gene: TRBD1; v_gene: TRBV6-5; abundance: .; CDR3aa: CASSSPGTAGYEQYF; CDR3nt: TGTGCCAGCAGCTCCCCTGGGACAGCCGGCTACGAGCAGTACTTC
j_gene: TRBJ1-3; d_gene: .; v_gene: TRBV9; abundance: once; CDR3aa: CASSVQNGASGNTIYF; CDR3nt: TGTGCCAGCAGCGTCCAGAACGGTGCCTCTGGAAACACCATATATTTT